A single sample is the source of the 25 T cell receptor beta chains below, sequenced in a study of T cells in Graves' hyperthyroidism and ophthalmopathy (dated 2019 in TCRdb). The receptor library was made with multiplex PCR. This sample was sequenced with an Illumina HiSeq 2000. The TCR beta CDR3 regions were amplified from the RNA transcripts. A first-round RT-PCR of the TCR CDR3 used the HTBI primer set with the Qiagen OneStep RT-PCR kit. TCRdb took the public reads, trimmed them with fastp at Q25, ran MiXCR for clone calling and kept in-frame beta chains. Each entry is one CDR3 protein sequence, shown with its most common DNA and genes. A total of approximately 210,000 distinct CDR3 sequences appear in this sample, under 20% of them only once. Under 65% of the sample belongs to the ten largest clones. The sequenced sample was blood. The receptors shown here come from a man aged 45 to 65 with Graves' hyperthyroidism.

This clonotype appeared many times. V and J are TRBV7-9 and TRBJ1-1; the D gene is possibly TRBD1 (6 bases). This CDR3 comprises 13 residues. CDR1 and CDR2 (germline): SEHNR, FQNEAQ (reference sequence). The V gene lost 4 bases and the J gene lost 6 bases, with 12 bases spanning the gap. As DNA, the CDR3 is TGTGCCAGCAGCTCAGAAGGGGGGTCTGAAGCTTTCTTT. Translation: CASSSEGGSEAFF.

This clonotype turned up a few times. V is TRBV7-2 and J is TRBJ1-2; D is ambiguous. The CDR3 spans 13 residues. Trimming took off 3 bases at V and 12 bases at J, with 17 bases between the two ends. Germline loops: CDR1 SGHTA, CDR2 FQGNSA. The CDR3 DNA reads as TGTGCCAGCAGCTTTAGACCGACCGAGTCAAACACCTTC. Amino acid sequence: CASSFRPTESNTF.

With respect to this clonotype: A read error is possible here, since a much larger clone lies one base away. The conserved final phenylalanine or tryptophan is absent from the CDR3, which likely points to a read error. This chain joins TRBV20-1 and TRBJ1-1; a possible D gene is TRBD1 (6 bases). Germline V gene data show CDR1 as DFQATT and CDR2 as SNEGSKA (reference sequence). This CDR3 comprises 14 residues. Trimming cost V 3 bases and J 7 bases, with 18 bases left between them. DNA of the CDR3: TGCAGTGCTAGTTCAGGGGCGGATGCAATTGAAGCTTTCCTT. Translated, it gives CSASSGADAIEAFL.

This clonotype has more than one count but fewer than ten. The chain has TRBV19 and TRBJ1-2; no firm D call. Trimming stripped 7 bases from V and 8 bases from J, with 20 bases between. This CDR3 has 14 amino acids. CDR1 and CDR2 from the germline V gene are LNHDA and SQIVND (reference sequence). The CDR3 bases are TGTGCCAGTAATACGGACCGAGACCTAGGAGGCTACACCTTC. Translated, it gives CASNTDRDLGGYTF. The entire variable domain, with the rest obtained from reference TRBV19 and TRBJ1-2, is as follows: DGGITQSPKYLFRKEGQNVTLSCEQNLNHDAMYWYRQDPGQGLRLIYYSQIVNDFQKGDIAEGYSVSREKKESFPLTVTSAQKNPTAFYLCASNTDRDLGGYTFGSGTRLTVV.

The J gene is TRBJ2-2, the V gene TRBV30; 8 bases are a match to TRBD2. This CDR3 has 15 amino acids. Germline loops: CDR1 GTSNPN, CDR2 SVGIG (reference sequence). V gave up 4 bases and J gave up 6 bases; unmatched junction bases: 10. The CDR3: CAWKLAGNEAGELFF. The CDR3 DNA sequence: TGTGCCTGGAAGTTAGCGGGAAATGAAGCCGGGGAGCTGTTTTTT.

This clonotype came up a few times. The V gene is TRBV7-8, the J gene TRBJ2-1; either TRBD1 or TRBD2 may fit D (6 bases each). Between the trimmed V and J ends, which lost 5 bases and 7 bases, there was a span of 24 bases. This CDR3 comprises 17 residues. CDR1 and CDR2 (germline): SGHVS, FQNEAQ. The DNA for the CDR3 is TGTGCCAGCAGCACCACCCCGGGGGCTCCAGCTAAGAATGAGCAGTTCTTC. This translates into CASSTTPGAPAKNEQFF.

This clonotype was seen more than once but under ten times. CDR3 sequence (DNA): TGTGCCAGCAGGACAGGGTGGGAGACCCAGTACTTC. Translation: CASRTGWETQYF. The J gene is TRBJ2-5, the V gene TRBV2; 7 bases are shared with TRBD1. The CDR3 runs to 12 residues. The ends lost 6 bases at V and 5 bases at J; junction bases unmatched: 3. The V gene's germline CDR1 is SNHLY and CDR2 FYNNEI.

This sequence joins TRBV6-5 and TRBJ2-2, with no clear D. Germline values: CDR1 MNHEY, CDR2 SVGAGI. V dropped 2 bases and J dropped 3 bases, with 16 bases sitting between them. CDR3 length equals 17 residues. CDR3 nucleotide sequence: TGTGCCAGCAGTTACGTCGGGTCAGTAGCAGACACCGGGGAGCTGTTTTTT. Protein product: CASSYVGSVADTGELFF.

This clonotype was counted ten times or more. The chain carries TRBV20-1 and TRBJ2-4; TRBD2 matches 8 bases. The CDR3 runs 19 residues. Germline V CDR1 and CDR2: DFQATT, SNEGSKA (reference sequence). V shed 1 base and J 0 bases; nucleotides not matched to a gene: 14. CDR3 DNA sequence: TGCAGTGCTAGAGGAGCAGAACTAGCGGAGCTCCTAGCCAAAAACATTCAGTACTTC. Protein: CSARGAELAELLAKNIQYF.

CDR3 in DNA: TGTGCCAGCAGCTCGGGACTAGCGGGAACAAATCGTGGCAAAAACATTCAGTACTTC. It codes for CASSSGLAGTNRGKNIQYF. This chain joins TRBV7-9 and TRBJ2-4; 13 positions match TRBD2. Germline V gives CDR1 SEHNR, CDR2 FQNEAQ (reference sequence). The CDR3 runs 19 residues. J gave up 3 bases and V 4 bases, and 12 bases lay outside the gene matches.

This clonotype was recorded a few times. The CDR3 loop reads CSVQVLYEQYF. The DNA for the CDR3 is TGCAGCGTTCAAGTACTCTACGAGCAGTACTTC. This chain joins TRBV29-1 and TRBJ2-7; no firm D call. The germline gives CDR1 SQVTM, CDR2 ANQGSEA. The CDR3 is 11 residues long. Between the trimmed V and J ends, which lost 5 bases and 3 bases, there was a span of 8 bases.

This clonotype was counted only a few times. The CDR3 here is CASSLPLGATNEKLFF. For the CDR3, the DNA is TGTGCCAGCAGTTTACCCCTTGGGGCAACTAATGAAAAACTGTTTTTT. The gene calls are TRBV27 and TRBJ1-4; D is unresolved. The CDR3 is 16 amino acids. The ends were cut back, 2 bases at V and 0 bases at J, with 10 bases in the middle. The germline V gene has CDR1 MNHEY and CDR2 SMNVEV (reference sequence).

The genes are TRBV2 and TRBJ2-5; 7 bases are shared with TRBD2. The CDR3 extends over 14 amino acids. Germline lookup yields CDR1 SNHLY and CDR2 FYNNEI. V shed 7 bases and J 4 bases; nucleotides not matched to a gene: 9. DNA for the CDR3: TGTGCCAGCAAGGCGGGAGAGGCGGGAGAGACCCAGTACTTC. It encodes CASKAGEAGETQYF.

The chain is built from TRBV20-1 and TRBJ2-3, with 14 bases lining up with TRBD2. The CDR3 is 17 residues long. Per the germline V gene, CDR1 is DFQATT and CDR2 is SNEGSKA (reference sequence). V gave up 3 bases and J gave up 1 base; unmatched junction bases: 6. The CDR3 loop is CSASGTSGSSGTDTQYF. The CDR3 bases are TGCAGTGCTAGCGGGACTAGCGGGAGTTCGGGCACAGATACGCAGTATTTT.

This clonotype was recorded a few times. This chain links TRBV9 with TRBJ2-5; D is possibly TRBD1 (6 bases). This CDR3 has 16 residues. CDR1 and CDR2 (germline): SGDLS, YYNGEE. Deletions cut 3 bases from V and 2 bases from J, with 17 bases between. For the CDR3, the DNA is TGTGCCAGCAGCGCCTCCAGGGGTTGGGATCAAGAGACCCAGTACTTC. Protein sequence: CASSASRGWDQETQYF.

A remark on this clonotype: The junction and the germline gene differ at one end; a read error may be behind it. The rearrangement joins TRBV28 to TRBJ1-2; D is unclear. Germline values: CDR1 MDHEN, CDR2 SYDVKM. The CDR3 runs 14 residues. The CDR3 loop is CASSFEQSNCGYTF. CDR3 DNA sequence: TGTGCCAGCAGTTTCGAACAGTCAAACTGTGGCTACACCTTC.

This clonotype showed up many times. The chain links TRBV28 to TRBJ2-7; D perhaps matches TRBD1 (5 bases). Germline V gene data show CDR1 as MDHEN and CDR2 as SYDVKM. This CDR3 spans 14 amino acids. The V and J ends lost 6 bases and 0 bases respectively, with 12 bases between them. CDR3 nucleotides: TGTGCCAGCAGAGACAGTGAAAGCTCCTACGAGCAGTACTTC. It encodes CASRDSESSYEQYF.

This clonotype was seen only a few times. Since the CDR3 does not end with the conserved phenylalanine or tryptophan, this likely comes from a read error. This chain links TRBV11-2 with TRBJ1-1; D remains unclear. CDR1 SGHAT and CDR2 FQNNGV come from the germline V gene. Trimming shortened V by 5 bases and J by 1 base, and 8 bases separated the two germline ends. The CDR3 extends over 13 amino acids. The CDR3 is CASSTRRNTEAFS. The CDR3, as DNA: TGTGCCAGCAGCACACGGAGGAACACTGAAGCTTTCTCT.

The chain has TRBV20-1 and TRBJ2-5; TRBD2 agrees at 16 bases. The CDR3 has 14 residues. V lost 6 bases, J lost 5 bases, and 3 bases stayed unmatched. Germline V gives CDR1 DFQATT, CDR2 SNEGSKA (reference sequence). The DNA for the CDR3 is TGCAGTGCGGGACTAGCGGGAGGGCTTGAGACCCAGTACTTC. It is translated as CSAGLAGGLETQYF.

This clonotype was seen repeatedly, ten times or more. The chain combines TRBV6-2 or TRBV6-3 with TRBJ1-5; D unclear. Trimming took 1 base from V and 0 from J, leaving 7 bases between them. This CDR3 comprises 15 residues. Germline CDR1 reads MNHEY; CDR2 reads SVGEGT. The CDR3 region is CASSYYFNSNQPQHF. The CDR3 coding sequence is TGTGCCAGCAGTTACTACTTCAATAGCAATCAGCCCCAGCATTTT.

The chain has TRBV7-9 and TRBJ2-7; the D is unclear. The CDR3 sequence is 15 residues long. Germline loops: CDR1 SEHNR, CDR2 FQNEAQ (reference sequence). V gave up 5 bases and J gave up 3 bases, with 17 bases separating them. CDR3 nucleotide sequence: TGTGCCAGCAGCCAAGATCGTGCCGAACACTACGAGCAGTACTTC. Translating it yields CASSQDRAEHYEQYF. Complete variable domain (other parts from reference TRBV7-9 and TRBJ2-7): DTGVSQNPRHKITKRGQNVTFRCDPISEHNRLYWYRQTLGQGPEFLTYFQNEAQLEKSRLLSDRFSAERPKGSFSTLEIQRTEQGDSAMYLCASSQDRAEHYEQYFGPGTRLTVT.

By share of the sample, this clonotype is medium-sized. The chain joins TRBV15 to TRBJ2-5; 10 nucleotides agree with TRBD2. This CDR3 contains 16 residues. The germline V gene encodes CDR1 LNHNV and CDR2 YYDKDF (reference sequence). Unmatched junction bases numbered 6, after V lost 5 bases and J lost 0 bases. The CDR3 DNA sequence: TGTGCCACCAGCTTAAAGCGGGAGGGTAACCAAGAGACCCAGTACTTC. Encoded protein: CATSLKREGNQETQYF.

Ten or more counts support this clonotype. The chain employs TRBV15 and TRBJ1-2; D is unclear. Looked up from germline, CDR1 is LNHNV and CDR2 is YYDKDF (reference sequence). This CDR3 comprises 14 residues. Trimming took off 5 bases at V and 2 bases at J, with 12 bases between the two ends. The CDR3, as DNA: TGTGCCACCAGCCATAATCGGGCGAACTATGGCTACACCTTC. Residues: CATSHNRANYGYTF.

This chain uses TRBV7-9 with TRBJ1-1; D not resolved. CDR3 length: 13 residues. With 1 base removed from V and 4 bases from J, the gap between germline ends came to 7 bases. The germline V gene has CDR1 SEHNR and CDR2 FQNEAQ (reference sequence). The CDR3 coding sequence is TGTGCCAGCAGCTTAGTATTCCCCACTGAAGCTTTCTTT. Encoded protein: CASSLVFPTEAFF.

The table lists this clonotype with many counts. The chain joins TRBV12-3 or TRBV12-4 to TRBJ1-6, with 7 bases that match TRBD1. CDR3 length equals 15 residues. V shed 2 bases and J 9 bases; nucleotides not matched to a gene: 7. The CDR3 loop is CASSLKGARSSPLHF. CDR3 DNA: TGTGCCAGCAGTTTAAAGGGGGCGCGGTCTTCACCCCTCCACTTT.